This T cell receptor (beta chain) was obtained from a study of blood T cell repertoires in COVID-19. Study overall: Samples of COVID-19 (acute and convalescent) were obtained from the United States, Italy and Spain. In each case, the material was cDNA or gDNA derived from T cells, B-cell-depleted T cells, or PBMCs.

As handled by the study authors: Amplified reference gene primers provided the basis for estimating nucleated cell counts. Sequencing was performed with immunoSEQ multiplex PCR; in TCRdb, only in-frame clones are kept and a portion is missing. From that table come the V and J calls and clone size; the DNA was used to work out D and trimming. The sample includes 50,000 to 65,000 clones, roughly 86% seen only once; the top ten take around 3.5%. This clone was found once. The CDR3 consists of 14 residues. Germline trimming cut 5 bases from V and 1 base from J; bases unmatched to any gene: 3. CDR1 and CDR2 from the germline V gene are MNHEY and SVGAGI.

The sample was peripheral blood. The gene calls are TRBV6-5 and TRBJ1-1; TRBD1 matches at 8 bases. The sequence came from a man over 45 with active COVID-19. The CDR3, as DNA: TGTGCCAGCAGTAACGGACAGGGGAACACTGAAGCTTTCTTT. Translated: CASSNGQGNTEAFF.